This T cell receptor beta chain was found in a study of yellow fever vaccine responses in identical twins. TCRdb re-called the RT-PCR reads with MiXCR, one entry per CDR3 protein. The sample records some 1,800 distinct CDR3 sequences, around four fifths being singletons. In the case of this clonotype: An end of the junction differs from the germline gene, which may be a read error.

CDR3 length: 11 residues. CDR1 MDHEN and CDR2 SYDVKM come from the germline V gene. Material: T cells from blood (PBMCs), unsorted or a sorted subset (not recorded which), obtained before or after yellow fever vaccination (not recorded which). V is TRBV28 and J is TRBJ1-6, with D uncertain. The clonotype comes from a woman aged 18-30 years who received the yellow fever vaccine. CDR3 loop: CGSSYNSPLHF. CDR3 coding DNA: TGTGGCAGCTCCTATAATTCACCCCTCCACTTT.